This T cell receptor (beta chain) was observed in a study of CD8 T cells in ankylosing spondylitis. Study-level findings and limits: Blood of patients with ankylosing spondylitis appeared to be characterized by a TCR beta motif of about eight highly homologous variants.

Trimming stripped 6 bases from V and 3 bases from J, with 16 bases between. The CDR3 sequence is 14 residues long. Per germline, CDR1 DFQATT and CDR2 SNEGSKA (reference sequence). TCRdb re-called the 5' RACE reads with MiXCR, one entry per CDR3 protein. The sample lists hundreds of thousands of distinct CDR3 sequences, roughly 10% occurring once. This clonotype was seen many times. Its antigen is unidentified. The clonotype originates from a male donor with ankylosing spondylitis or in good health (not recorded which). The J gene is TRBJ2-3, the V gene TRBV20-1; a weak D match, TRBD2 (6 bases). Material for sequencing was blood, either unsorted or a sorted T cell fraction (not recorded which). CDR3 in amino acids: CSAILRGITDTQYF. CDR3 DNA sequence: TGCAGTGCCATACTGCGGGGAATTACAGATACGCAGTATTTT.